The 14 T cell receptor beta chains reported below all come from one sample, sequenced in a study of OX40 agonist ivuxolimab in advanced cancers. Sequencing used immunoSEQ multiplex PCR; TCRdb keeps in-frame clones, though not all of them. This repertoire shows fewer than 35,000 clones, over 85% found once; its top ten account for over 8.5%. Specimen: CD4+ or CD8+ T cells sorted from blood, collected in a trial of the OX40 agonist ivuxolimab. The source is an adult with an advanced solid tumor such as melanoma, head and neck, liver or kidney cancer.

The chain recombines TRBV6-5 with TRBJ1-6, with D unresolved. V dropped 0 bases and J dropped 7 bases, with 13 bases sitting between them. This CDR3 is 16 amino acids long. Germline V gene lookup returns CDR1 MNHEY and CDR2 SVGAGI. The CDR3 sequence: CASSYSEGAVNSPLHF. The CDR3 bases are TGTGCCAGCAGTTACTCGGAGGGTGCGGTCAATTCACCCCTCCACTTT.

The genes are TRBV5-6 and TRBJ2-7; D remains unclear. V lost 3 bases to trimming and J lost 2 bases, with 3 bases between them. In germline, CDR1 is SGHDT, CDR2 YYEEEE. The CDR3 consists of 11 residues. In nucleotides, the CDR3 is TGTGCCAGCAGCTCCACCTACGAGCAGTACTTC. Protein: CASSSTYEQYF.

The chain carries TRBV14 and TRBJ1-2; the match to TRBD1 covers 9 bases. From germline, CDR1 is SGHDN and CDR2 FVKESK. Unmatched junction bases numbered 8, after V lost 4 bases and J lost 2 bases. This CDR3 contains 16 residues. CDR3: CASSPLIGQGNYGYTF. CDR3 coding DNA: TGTGCCAGCAGCCCCTTAATCGGACAGGGGAACTATGGCTACACCTTC.

This chain uses TRBV6-5 with TRBJ1-6; D possibly corresponds to TRBD1 (5 bases). The CDR3 totals 13 residues. Per the germline V gene, CDR1 is MNHEY and CDR2 is SVGAGI. V was pared by 6 bases and J by 7 bases, with 10 bases between. The CDR3 sequence: CASRRDGNSPLHF. CDR3 coding DNA: TGTGCCAGCAGACGGGACGGGAATTCACCCCTCCACTTT.

This chain connects TRBV7-2 to TRBJ1-1; possibly TRBD1 for D (5 bases). The V and J ends lost 4 bases and 1 base respectively, with 13 bases between them. CDR3 length: 15 amino acids. Germline CDR1 SGHTA, CDR2 FQGNSA. The DNA for the CDR3 is TGTGCCAGCAGCTCCGAAAGGGGAGGGAACACTGAAGCTTTCTTT. It encodes CASSSERGGNTEAFF.

The chain has TRBV5-4 and TRBJ1-1, with TRBD1 as a possible D gene (6 bases). This CDR3 spans 13 amino acids. Germline V gives CDR1 SGHNT, CDR2 YYREEE (reference sequence). Trimming shortened V by 5 bases and J by 1 base, and 9 bases separated the two germline ends. The CDR3 DNA is TGTGCCAGCAGACCGACAGGGAACACTGAAGCTTTCTTT. Its protein product is CASRPTGNTEAFF.

The CDR3 is CASSPSGTGRNQPQHF. Here the CDR3 DNA reads TGCGCCAGCAGCCCCTCCGGGACAGGGCGTAATCAGCCCCAGCATTTT. The chain recombines TRBV5-1 with TRBJ1-5, with TRBD1 matching over 9 bases. With 4 bases clipped from V and 4 bases from J, the junction kept 9 bases outside the gene matches. The germline CDR1 and CDR2 sequences are SGHRS and YFSETQ. The CDR3 extends over 16 amino acids.

This clone was seen a handful of times. The chain is built from TRBV11-2 and TRBJ1-2; TRBD1 might be the D (5 bases). V was pared by 0 bases and J by 7 bases, with 18 bases between. The CDR3 loop spans 16 amino acids. Germline V gene lookup returns CDR1 SGHAT and CDR2 FQNNGV. The CDR3 protein is CASSLEFSVGESGYTF. The DNA for the CDR3 is TGTGCCAGCAGCTTAGAGTTTTCCGTAGGGGAAAGTGGCTACACCTTC.

This clone was picked up a small number of times. The chain links TRBV13 to TRBJ2-2; a weak D match, TRBD2 (5 bases). The CDR3 extends over 15 amino acids. CDR1 and CDR2 (germline): PRHDT, FYEKMQ (reference sequence). Trimming stripped 5 bases from V and 0 bases from J, with 10 bases between. The CDR3 sequence: CASSHSGANTGELFF. In DNA form, the CDR3 reads TGTGCCAGCAGCCACTCCGGGGCGAACACCGGGGAGCTGTTTTTT.

The rearrangement uses TRBV9 and TRBJ2-2; weak D call: TRBD2 (5 bases). The CDR3 is 16 amino acids. Germline CDR1 is SGDLS and CDR2 is YYNGEE. V was shortened by 1 base and J by 4 bases, with 14 bases between the two germline ends. CDR3 protein: CASSVFGNSATGELFF. The CDR3 coding sequence is TGTGCCAGCAGCGTATTCGGGAATTCAGCCACCGGGGAGCTGTTTTTT.

The rearrangement joins TRBV7-9 to TRBJ2-3; no reliable D call. Trimming left V 2 bases short and J 1 base short, with 13 bases between. Germline-derived CDR1 and CDR2 are SEHNR and FQNEAQ (reference sequence). The CDR3 is 16 amino acids. CDR3 in DNA: TGTGCCAGCAGCTTAATGCTCGGCATCGGCACAGATACGCAGTATTTT. This gives the protein CASSLMLGIGTDTQYF.

The chain recombines TRBV5-1 with TRBJ1-1; no firm D call. CDR3 length equals 15 residues. V lost 0 bases and J lost 4, with 13 bases in between. Germline values: CDR1 SGHRS, CDR2 YFSETQ. CDR3 sequence: CASSLGAGGGTEAFF. The CDR3 DNA sequence: TGCGCCAGCAGCTTGGGCGCAGGAGGTGGCACTGAAGCTTTCTTT.

The chain uses TRBV30 and TRBJ1-1; D unresolved. Germline CDR1 GTSNPN, CDR2 SVGIG (reference sequence). There are 13 residues in the CDR3. The V and J ends lost 2 bases and 1 base respectively, with 8 bases between them. CDR3 amino acids: CAWSRQRNTEAFF. The DNA for the CDR3 is TGTGCCTGGAGTCGACAAAGGAACACTGAAGCTTTCTTT.

The chain is built from TRBV14 and TRBJ2-1; 13 bases map to TRBD2. The CDR3 is 16 residues long. J gave up 3 bases and V 5 bases, and 4 bases lay outside the gene matches. Germline V gene sequence: CDR1 SGHDN, CDR2 FVKESK. CDR3 sequence reads: CASSLLAGGSYNEQFF. The CDR3 nucleotides read TGTGCCAGCAGCTTACTAGCGGGAGGGAGCTACAATGAGCAGTTCTTC.